This TCR beta chain was sequenced in a study of T cell changes during pregnancy in multiple sclerosis. Libraries were prepared by immunoSEQ multiplex PCR; TCRdb keeps only in-frame clonotypes and omits some of them. The sample has about 71,000 clones, just over 90% seen once. The CDR3 has 14 residues. The germline V gene has CDR1 MNHEY and CDR2 SMNVEV (reference sequence). Trimming took 1 base from V and 6 from J; bases not matched to a gene: 0. The source of this sequence is a female donor with multiple sclerosis, enrolled in a pregnancy study. The source material was peripheral blood, sampled in the third trimester of pregnancy. The chain combines TRBV27 with TRBJ1-6, with 7 bases identical to TRBD1. DNA of the CDR3: TGTGCCAGCAGTTTATGGGACAGTAATTCACCCCTCCACTTT. Encoded protein: CASSLWDSNSPLHF.